Below, 19 T cell receptor beta chains from the same sample are listed, as sequenced in a study of blood T cell repertoires in COVID-19. Profiled with immunoSEQ multiplex PCR; TCRdb holds only in-frame clones, not every one. The sample shows roughly 120,000 clones, about 85% of them seen only once. Sequencing was done on a sample of peripheral blood. The origin of the receptors is a human donor in a cohort sampled during active COVID-19.

J is TRBJ2-2 and V is TRBV21-1; the DNA was not compared with TRBD1, the D call given in the table. TRBV21-1 is reported as a pseudogene. The CDR3 covers 18 residues. CDR3 amino acids: CASSSRQFQSPYTGELFF. CDR3 DNA: TGTGCCAGCAGCTCCCGACAGTTCCAATCCCCATACACCGGGGAGCTGTTTTTT.

CDR3 residues: CASSSGLRSGNTIYF. The CDR3 DNA is TGTGCCAGCAGTTCAGGGTTACGCTCTGGAAACACCATATATTTT. The chain combines TRBV28 with TRBJ1-3; tentatively, D is TRBD1 (5 bases). This CDR3 contains 15 residues. V was trimmed by 4 bases and J by 0 bases, leaving 10 bases between them. Germline CDR1 MDHEN, CDR2 SYDVKM.

CDR3 protein: CASSEVRGDAGKVAKNIQYF. The CDR3 nucleotides read TGTGCCAGCAGTGAGGTCCGGGGAGATGCGGGGAAGGTAGCCAAAAACATTCAGTACTTC. The V call is TRBV2, the J call TRBJ2-4, with D perhaps TRBD2 (6 bases). CDR3 size: 20 residues. Trimming shortened V by 3 bases and J by 0 bases, and 24 bases separated the two germline ends. Germline V gene lookup returns CDR1 SNHLY and CDR2 FYNNEI.

This chain joins TRBV10-1 and TRBJ1-1; weak D call: TRBD1 (6 bases). Germline V CDR1 and CDR2: WNHNN, SYGVQD (reference sequence). V was cut by 3 bases and J by 1 base, with 12 bases left in between. The length of the CDR3 is 15 residues. The CDR3 sequence is CASSETGHPNTEAFF. CDR3 DNA: TGCGCCAGCAGTGAAACGGGACACCCGAACACTGAAGCTTTCTTT.

The rearrangement links TRBV5-5 to TRBJ2-5, with 9 bases that match TRBD1. J was trimmed by 4 bases and V by 0 bases; bases with no gene match: 10. CDR3 length: 17 residues. CDR1 SGHKS and CDR2 YYEKEE come from the germline V gene (reference sequence). The CDR3 nucleotides are TGTGCCAGCAGCTTGGAAGCGTACAGGGGGCTAGGAGAGACCCAGTACTTC. Protein product: CASSLEAYRGLGETQYF. The variable domain in full, with the rest retrieved from reference TRBV5-5 and TRBJ2-5, is DAGVTQSPTHLIKTRGQQVTLRCSPISGHKSVSWYQQVLGQGPQFIFQYYEKEERGRGNFPDRFSARQFPNYSSELNVNALLLGDSALYLCASSLEAYRGLGETQYFGPGTRLLVL.

The V gene is TRBV28, the J gene TRBJ2-6; TRBD1 matches 7 bases. CDR1 is MDHEN, CDR2 SYDVKM, per germline. The junction had 7 bases not matched to a gene; V was cut back by 5 bases and J by 0 bases. The CDR3 runs to 17 residues. The chain's CDR3 is CASSQQGTRSGANVLTF. The CDR3 DNA sequence: TGTGCCAGCAGTCAACAGGGGACGCGCTCTGGGGCCAACGTCCTGACTTTC.

This clone came up once. The chain combines TRBV11-3 with TRBJ2-5; no reliable D call. Trimming took off 4 bases at V and 1 base at J, with 10 bases between the two ends. This CDR3 has 14 amino acids. CDR1 and CDR2 from the germline V gene are SGHNT and YENEEA. CDR3 sequence: CASSSLRGQETQYF. Here the CDR3 DNA reads TGTGCCAGCAGCTCCCTGCGCGGCCAAGAGACCCAGTACTTC.

The chain has TRBV13 and TRBJ2-7, with 10 bases identical to TRBD1. V shed 5 bases, J shed 7 bases, and the junction held 11 bases outside the gene matches. Per germline, CDR1 PRHDT and CDR2 FYEKMQ (reference sequence). The length of the CDR3 is 15 residues. The CDR3 nucleotides read TGTGCCAGCAGCCTCCAAGGACAGGGGGTGTGGGAGCAGTACTTC. This gives the protein CASSLQGQGVWEQYF.

The chain couples TRBV6-1 to TRBJ1-5; D gene ambiguous. Germline CDR1 MNHNS, CDR2 SASEGT. V was cut by 0 bases and J by 5 bases, with 11 bases left in between. This CDR3 has 15 amino acids. CDR3 amino acids: CASSEASLSYQPQHF. The CDR3 DNA reads as TGTGCCAGCAGTGAAGCATCGCTCAGTTATCAGCCCCAGCATTTT.

The count of this clone is one. The chain is built from TRBV7-9 and TRBJ2-1; 11 bases are shared with TRBD1. Per the germline V gene, CDR1 is SEHNR and CDR2 is FQNEAQ (reference sequence). J lost 12 bases, V lost 4 bases, and 20 bases had no gene match. The CDR3 has 18 amino acids. The CDR3 DNA follows: TGTGCCAGCAGCTGGACAGGGGGCAGTGGGAGCAGGTACCCGAGGCAGTTCTTC. Translating gives CASSWTGGSGSRYPRQFF.

The chain links TRBV30 to TRBJ1-3, with TRBD1 as a possible D gene (5 bases). The germline V gene encodes CDR1 GTSNPN and CDR2 SVGIG (reference sequence). V was clipped by 2 bases and J by 6 bases, with 14 bases between them. The CDR3 sequence is 14 residues long. CDR3 region: CAWSLTGQVNTIYF. CDR3 in DNA: TGTGCCTGGAGTCTAACTGGACAAGTAAACACCATATATTTT.

The chain has TRBV7-8 and TRBJ1-1; tentative D call: TRBD1 (5 bases). The CDR3 runs to 14 residues. CDR1 is SGHVS, CDR2 FQNEAQ, per germline. Trimming shortened V by 5 bases and J by 8 bases, and 18 bases separated the two germline ends. The CDR3 bases are TGTGCCAGCAGCATGGGGGGTCCTCAGCTCGAAGCTTTCTTT. It is translated as CASSMGGPQLEAFF. Supplemented by reference TRBV7-8 and TRBJ1-1, the full variable domain reads GAGVSQSPRYKVAKRGQDVALRCDPISGHVSLFWYQQALGQGPEFLTYFQNEAQLDKSGLPSDRFFAERPEGSVSTLKIQRTQQEDSAVYLCASSMGGPQLEAFFGQGTRLTVV.

The chain links TRBV4-1 to TRBJ2-7; D is possibly TRBD1 (5 bases). V gave up 1 base and J gave up 2 bases, with 12 bases separating them. Per germline, CDR1 MGHRA and CDR2 YSYEKL. This CDR3 contains 15 residues. CDR3 in DNA: TGCGCCAGCAGCCAAGCCCGACAGCCAACCTACGAGCAGTACTTC. Translated, it gives CASSQARQPTYEQYF.

The DNA for the CDR3 is TGTGCCAGCAGCGCGGGGGGTGCGCAGTTCTTC. The encoded protein is CASSAGGAQFF. The genes are TRBV11-2 and TRBJ2-1; 8 nucleotides match TRBD2. The CDR3 covers 11 residues. Germline CDR1 SGHAT, CDR2 FQNNGV. The V gene end was trimmed by 5 bases and the J gene end by 12 bases; junction bases not matched to a gene: 3. Full variable domain (outside the CDR3, taken from reference TRBV11-2 and TRBJ2-1): EAGVAQSPRYKIIEKRQSVAFWCNPISGHATLYWYQQILGQGPKLLIQFQNNGVVDDSQLPKDRFSAERLKGVDSTLKIQPAKLEDSAVYLCASSAGGAQFFGPGTRLTVL.

The V call is TRBV10-3, the J call TRBJ2-3, with 12 bases aligning to TRBD2. The germline CDR1 and CDR2 sequences are ENHRY and SYGVKD. V shed 4 bases, J shed 4 bases, and the junction held 18 bases outside the gene matches. The CDR3 extends over 20 amino acids. This CDR3 reads CAISAFSASGRGNVPDTQYF. CDR3 nucleotides: TGTGCCATCAGTGCTTTTTCCGCTAGCGGGAGGGGAAATGTCCCAGATACGCAGTATTTT.

The chain combines TRBV7-6 with TRBJ1-2; the D gene is possibly TRBD1 (5 bases). This CDR3 is built from 14 residues. CDR1 and CDR2 from the germline V gene are SGHVS and FNYEAQ. V was clipped by 1 base and J by 7 bases, with 13 bases between them. The CDR3 loop reads CASSLGAGQGGYTF. CDR3 coding DNA: TGTGCCAGCAGCTTAGGAGCGGGGCAGGGTGGCTACACCTTC.

The chain is built from TRBV10-3 and TRBJ2-7; D might be TRBD2 (6 bases). Trimming cost V 3 bases and J 3 bases, with 12 bases left between them. Germline lookup yields CDR1 ENHRY and CDR2 SYGVKD. This CDR3 spans 14 amino acids. CDR3 loop: CAISDGRENYEQYF. The CDR3 region has the DNA TGTGCCATCAGTGACGGGAGAGAGAACTACGAGCAGTACTTC.

This clone was detected only a few times. The chain employs TRBV4-1 and TRBJ1-5; weak D call: TRBD1 (5 bases). CDR3 size: 16 residues. V shed 4 bases and J shed 0 bases, with 13 bases lying between them. Germline V CDR1 and CDR2: MGHRA, YSYEKL. The CDR3 reads CASSPQTEYSNQPQHF. The CDR3 region has the DNA TGCGCCAGCAGCCCCCAGACAGAGTATAGCAATCAGCCCCAGCATTTT.

V gene TRBV29-1 combines with J gene TRBJ1-1; D might be TRBD1 (5 bases). The CDR3 is made up of 14 amino acids. The germline V gene has CDR1 SQVTM and CDR2 ANQGSEA. The V gene lost 0 bases and the J gene lost 4 bases, with 12 bases spanning the gap. The CDR3 nucleotides are TGCAGCGTTGAAGAGTGGGGCGCGGCCACTGAAGCTTTCTTT. Encoded protein: CSVEEWGAATEAFF.